This T cell receptor beta chain derives from a study of blood T cell repertoires in COVID-19. The wider study: Sites across the United States, Italy and Spain contributed samples from acute and convalescent COVID-19. T cells, B-cell-depleted T cells, or PBMCs supplied cDNA or gDNA.

As originally analysed: Nucleated cell counts were estimated from reference gene primer amplification. TCRdb's copy holds only in-frame clones and misses some; the assay was immunoSEQ multiplex PCR. That table furnishes V, J and clone size, whereas the DNA furnished D and trimming. The data hold around 130,000 clones, with over 75% observed a single time. V shed 6 bases, J shed 0 bases, and the junction held 2 bases outside the gene matches. Germline loops: CDR1 MDHEN, CDR2 SYDVKM. The CDR3 covers 15 residues. The TCR sequence derives from a man aged 70-80 years with active or convalescent COVID-19. The chain employs TRBV28 and TRBJ2-2; 9 nucleotides agree with TRBD1. Sequenced material: peripheral blood. The CDR3 DNA reads as TGTGCCAGCAGCACAGGGGGCTCGAACACCGGGGAGCTGTTTTTT. This gives the protein CASSTGGSNTGELFF.